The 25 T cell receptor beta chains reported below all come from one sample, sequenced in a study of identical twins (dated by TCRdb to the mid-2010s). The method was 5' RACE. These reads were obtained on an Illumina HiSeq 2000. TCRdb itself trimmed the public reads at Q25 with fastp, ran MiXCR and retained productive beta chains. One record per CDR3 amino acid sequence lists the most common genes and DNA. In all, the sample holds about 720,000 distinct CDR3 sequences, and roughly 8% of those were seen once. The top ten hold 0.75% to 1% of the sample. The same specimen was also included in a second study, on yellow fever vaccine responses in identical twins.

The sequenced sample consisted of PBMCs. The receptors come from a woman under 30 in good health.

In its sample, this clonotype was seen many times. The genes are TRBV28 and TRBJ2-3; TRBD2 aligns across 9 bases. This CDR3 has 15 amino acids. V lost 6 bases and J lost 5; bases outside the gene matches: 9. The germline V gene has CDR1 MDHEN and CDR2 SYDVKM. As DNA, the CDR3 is TGTGCCAGCAGCTATAGCGGGAGTGGGGGAGATACGCAGTATTTT. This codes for CASSYSGSGGDTQYF.

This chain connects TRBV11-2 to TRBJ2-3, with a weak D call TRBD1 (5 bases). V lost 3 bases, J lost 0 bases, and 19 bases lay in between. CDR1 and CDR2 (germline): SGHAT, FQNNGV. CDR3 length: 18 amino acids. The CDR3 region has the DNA TGTGCCAGCAGCTTTCAGGTCAGGGTTGAGATTAGCACAGATACGCAGTATTTT. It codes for CASSFQVRVEISTDTQYF.

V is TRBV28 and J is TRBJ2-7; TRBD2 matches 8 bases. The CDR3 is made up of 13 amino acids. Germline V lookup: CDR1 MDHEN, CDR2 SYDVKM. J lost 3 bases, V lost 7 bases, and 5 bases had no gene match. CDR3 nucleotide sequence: TGTGCCAGCATCGGGGGGGCAGGCTACGAGCAGTACTTC. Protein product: CASIGGAGYEQYF.

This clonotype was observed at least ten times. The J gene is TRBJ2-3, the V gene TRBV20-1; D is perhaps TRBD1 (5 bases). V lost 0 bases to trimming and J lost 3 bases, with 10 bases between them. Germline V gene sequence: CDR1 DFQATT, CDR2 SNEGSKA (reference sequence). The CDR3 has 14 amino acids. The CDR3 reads CSARDARTTDTQYF. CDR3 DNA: TGCAGTGCTAGAGATGCCAGGACAACAGATACGCAGTATTTT.

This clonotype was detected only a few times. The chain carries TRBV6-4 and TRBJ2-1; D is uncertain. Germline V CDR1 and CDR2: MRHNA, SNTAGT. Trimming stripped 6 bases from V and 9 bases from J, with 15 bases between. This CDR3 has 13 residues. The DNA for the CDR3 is TGTGCCAGCAGCGGCCTCTATGGCGCTGAGCAGTTCTTC. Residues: CASSGLYGAEQFF.

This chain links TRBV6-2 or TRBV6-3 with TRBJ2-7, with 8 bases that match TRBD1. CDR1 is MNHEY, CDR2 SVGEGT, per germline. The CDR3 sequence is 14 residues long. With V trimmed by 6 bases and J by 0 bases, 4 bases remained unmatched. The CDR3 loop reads CASRRDRSSYEQYF. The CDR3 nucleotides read TGTGCCAGCAGACGGGACAGGAGCTCCTACGAGCAGTACTTC.

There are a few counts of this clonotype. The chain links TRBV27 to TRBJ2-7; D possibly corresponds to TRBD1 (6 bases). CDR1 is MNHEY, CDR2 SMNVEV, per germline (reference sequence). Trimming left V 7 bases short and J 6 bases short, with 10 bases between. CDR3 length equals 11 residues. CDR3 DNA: TGTGCCAGCACCCTGGGGGCCGAGCAGTACTTC. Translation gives CASTLGAEQYF.

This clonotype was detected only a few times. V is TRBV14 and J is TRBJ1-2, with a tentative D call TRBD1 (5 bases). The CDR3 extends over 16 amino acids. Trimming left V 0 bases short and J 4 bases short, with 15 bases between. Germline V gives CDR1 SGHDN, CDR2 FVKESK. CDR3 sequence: CASSQESKGRTYGYTF. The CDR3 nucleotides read TGTGCCAGCAGCCAAGAATCTAAGGGGCGAACCTATGGCTACACCTTC.

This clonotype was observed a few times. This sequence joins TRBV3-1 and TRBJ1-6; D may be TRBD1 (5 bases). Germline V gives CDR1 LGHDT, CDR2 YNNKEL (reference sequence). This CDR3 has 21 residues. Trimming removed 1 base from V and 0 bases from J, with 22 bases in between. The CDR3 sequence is CASSQGGDSGFRSSYNSPLHF. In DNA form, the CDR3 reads TGTGCCAGCAGCCAAGGGGGAGACAGTGGTTTTAGGAGCTCCTATAATTCACCCCTCCACTTT.

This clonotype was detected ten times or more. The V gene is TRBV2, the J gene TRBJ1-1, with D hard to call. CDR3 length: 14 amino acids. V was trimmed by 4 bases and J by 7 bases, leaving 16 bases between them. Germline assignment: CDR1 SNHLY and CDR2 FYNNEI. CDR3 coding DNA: TGTGCCAGCAGTGTCACCGCGGGAAAGGATGAAGCTTTCTTT. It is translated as CASSVTAGKDEAFF.

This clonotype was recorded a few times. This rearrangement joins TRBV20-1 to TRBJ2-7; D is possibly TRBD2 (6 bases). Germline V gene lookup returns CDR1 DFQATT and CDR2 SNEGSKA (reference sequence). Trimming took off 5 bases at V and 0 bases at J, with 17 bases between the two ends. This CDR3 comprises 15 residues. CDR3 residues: CSAGSLADSSYEQYF. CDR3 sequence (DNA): TGCAGTGCTGGATCATTAGCGGATAGCTCCTACGAGCAGTACTTC.

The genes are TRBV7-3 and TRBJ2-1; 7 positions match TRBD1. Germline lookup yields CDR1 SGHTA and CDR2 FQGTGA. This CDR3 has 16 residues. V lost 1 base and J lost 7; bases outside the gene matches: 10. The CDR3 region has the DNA TGTGCCAGCAGCTTAAGTGGTACCTCCAGGGGGAATGAGCAGTTCTTC. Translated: CASSLSGTSRGNEQFF.

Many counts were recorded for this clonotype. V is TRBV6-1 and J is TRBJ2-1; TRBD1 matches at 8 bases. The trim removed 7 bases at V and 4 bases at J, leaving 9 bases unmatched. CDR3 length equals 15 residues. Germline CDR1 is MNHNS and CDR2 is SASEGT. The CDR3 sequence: CASTPQGAGYNEQFF. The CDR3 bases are TGTGCCAGCACCCCTCAGGGGGCCGGATACAATGAGCAGTTCTTC.

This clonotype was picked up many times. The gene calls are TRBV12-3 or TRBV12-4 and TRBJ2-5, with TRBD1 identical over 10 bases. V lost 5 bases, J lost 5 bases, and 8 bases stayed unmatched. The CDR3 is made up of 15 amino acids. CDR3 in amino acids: CASSLRGTGVETQYF. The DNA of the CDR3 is TGTGCCAGCAGTCTAAGGGGGACAGGGGTTGAGACCCAGTACTTC.

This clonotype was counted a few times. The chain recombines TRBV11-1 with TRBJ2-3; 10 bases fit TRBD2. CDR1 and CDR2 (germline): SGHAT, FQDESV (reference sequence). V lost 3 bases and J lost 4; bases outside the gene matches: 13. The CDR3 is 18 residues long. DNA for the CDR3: TGTGCCAGCAGCTTCCTAGCGGAGCGGGGGGGCCACGCAGATACGCAGTATTTT. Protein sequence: CASSFLAERGGHADTQYF.

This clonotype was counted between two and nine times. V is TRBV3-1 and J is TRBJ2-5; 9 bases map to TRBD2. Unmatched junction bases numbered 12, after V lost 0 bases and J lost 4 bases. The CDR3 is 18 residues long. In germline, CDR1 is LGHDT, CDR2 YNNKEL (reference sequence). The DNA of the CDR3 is TGTGCCAGCAGCCAAGAAGGGGGACTAGCAGCGCTAACAGAGACCCAGTACTTC. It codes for CASSQEGGLAALTETQYF.

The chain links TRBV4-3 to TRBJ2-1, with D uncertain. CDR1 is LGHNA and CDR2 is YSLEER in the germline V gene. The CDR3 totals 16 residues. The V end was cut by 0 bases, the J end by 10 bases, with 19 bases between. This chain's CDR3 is CASSQDSLALAGEQFF. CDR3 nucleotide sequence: TGCGCCAGCAGCCAAGATAGTTTGGCTCTCGCCGGGGAGCAGTTCTTC.

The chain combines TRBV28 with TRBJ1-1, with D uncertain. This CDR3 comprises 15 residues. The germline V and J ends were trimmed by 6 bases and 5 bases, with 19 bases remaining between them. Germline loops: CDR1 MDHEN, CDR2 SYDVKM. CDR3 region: CASRADSLGGTEAFF. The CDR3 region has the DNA TGTGCCAGCAGGGCTGATTCTCTAGGTGGAACTGAAGCTTTCTTT.

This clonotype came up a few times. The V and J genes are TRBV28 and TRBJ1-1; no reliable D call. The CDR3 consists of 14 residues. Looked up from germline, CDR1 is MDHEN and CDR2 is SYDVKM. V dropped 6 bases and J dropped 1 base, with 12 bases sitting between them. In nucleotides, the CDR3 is TGTGCCAGCAGCCTACCCTTCACGAACACTGAAGCTTTCTTT. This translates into CASSLPFTNTEAFF.

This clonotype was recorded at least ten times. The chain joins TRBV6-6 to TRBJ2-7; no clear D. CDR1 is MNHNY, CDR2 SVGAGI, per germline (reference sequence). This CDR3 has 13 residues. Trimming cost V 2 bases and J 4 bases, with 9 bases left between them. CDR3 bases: TGTGCCAGCAGTTACGACCGTGCTTACGAGCAGTACTTC. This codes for CASSYDRAYEQYF.

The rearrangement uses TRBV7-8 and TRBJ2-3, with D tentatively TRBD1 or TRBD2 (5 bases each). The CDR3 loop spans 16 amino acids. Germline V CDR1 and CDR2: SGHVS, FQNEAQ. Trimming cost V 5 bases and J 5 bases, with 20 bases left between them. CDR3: CASSVPGRRLLDTQYF. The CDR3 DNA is TGTGCCAGCAGCGTTCCGGGACGGCGCCTTTTAGATACGCAGTATTTT.

In DNA form, the CDR3 reads TGTGCCACCCGTAACGAGGACTATGGCTACACCTTC. Translated: CATRNEDYGYTF. The chain is built from TRBV2 and TRBJ1-2; D not resolved. The CDR3 runs 12 residues. With 10 bases removed from V and 3 bases from J, the gap between germline ends came to 12 bases. In germline, CDR1 is SNHLY, CDR2 FYNNEI.

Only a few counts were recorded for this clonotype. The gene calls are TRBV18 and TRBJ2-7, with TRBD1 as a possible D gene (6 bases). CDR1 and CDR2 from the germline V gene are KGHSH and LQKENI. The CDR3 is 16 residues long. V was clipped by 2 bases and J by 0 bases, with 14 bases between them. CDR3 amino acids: CASSPNRDIGSYEQYF. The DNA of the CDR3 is TGTGCCAGCTCACCAAACCGGGACATTGGCTCCTACGAGCAGTACTTC.

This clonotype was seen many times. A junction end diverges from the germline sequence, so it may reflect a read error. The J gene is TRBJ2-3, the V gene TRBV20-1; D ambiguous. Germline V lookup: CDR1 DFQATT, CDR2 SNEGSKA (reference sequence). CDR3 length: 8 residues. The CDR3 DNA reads TGCAGTGCTAGAGATTCGCGTTTT. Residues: CSARDSRF.

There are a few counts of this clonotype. The CDR3 DNA reads TGCGCCAGCAGCCAAAGAGGCCCTAGCGGGGTCGACGAGCAGTACTTC. Its protein product is CASSQRGPSGVDEQYF. The chain carries TRBV4-1 and TRBJ2-7, with 9 bases matching TRBD2. Per the germline V gene, CDR1 is MGHRA and CDR2 is YSYEKL. V shed 2 bases, J shed 5 bases, and the junction held 10 bases outside the gene matches. This CDR3 has 16 amino acids.